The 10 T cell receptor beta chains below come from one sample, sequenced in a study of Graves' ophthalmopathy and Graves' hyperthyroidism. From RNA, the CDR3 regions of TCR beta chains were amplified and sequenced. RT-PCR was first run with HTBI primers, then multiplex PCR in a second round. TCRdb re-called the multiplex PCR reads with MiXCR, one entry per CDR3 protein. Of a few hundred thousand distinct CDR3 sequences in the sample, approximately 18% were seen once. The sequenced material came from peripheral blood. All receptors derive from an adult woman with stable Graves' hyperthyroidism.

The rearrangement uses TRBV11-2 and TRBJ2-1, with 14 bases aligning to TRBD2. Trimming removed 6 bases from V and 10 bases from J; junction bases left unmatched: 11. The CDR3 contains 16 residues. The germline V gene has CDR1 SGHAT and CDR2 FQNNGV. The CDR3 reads CASSPGTSGRGGEQFF. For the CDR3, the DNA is TGTGCCAGCAGTCCCGGGACTAGCGGGAGAGGAGGGGAGCAGTTCTTC.

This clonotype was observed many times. CDR3 sequence reads: CASSLGSEETQYF. The DNA for the CDR3 is TGTGCCAGCAGTTTGGGGTCTGAAGAGACCCAGTACTTC. V is TRBV28 and J is TRBJ2-5; no clear D. The CDR3 is 13 amino acids. Trimming shortened V by 3 bases and J by 3 bases, and 8 bases separated the two germline ends. CDR1 MDHEN and CDR2 SYDVKM come from the germline V gene.

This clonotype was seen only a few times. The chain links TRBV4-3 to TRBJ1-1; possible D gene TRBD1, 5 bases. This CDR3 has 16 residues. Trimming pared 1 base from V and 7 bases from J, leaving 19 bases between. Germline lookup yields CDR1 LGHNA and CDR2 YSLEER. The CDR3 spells CASSQGPGREFNEAFF. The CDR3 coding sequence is TGCGCCAGCAGCCAAGGGCCGGGCAGGGAATTTAATGAAGCTTTCTTT.

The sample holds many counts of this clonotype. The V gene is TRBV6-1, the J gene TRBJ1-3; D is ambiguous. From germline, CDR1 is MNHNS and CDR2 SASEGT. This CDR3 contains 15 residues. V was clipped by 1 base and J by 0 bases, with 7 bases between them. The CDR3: CASSEDGNSGNTIYF. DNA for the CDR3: TGTGCCAGCAGTGAAGACGGAAACTCTGGAAACACCATATATTTT.

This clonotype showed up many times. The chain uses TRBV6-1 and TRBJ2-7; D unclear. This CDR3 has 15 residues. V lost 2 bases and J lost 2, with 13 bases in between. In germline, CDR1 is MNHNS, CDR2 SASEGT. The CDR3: CASSESTPAAYEQYF. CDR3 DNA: TGTGCCAGCAGTGAATCAACCCCCGCAGCCTACGAGCAGTACTTC.

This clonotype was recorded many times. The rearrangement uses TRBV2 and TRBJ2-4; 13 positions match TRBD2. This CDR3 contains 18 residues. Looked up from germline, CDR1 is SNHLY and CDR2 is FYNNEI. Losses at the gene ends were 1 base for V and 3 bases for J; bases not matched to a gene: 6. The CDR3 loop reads CASSEELAGGPRKNIQYF. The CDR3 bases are TGTGCCAGCAGTGAAGAACTAGCGGGAGGGCCTCGCAAAAACATTCAGTACTTC.

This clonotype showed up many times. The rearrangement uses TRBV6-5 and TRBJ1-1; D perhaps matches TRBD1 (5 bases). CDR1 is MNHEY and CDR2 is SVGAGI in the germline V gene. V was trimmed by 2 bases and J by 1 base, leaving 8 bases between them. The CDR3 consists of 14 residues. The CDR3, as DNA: TGTGCCAGCAGTTACGGGACCGCGAACACTGAAGCTTTCTTT. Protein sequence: CASSYGTANTEAFF.

CDR3 sequence reads: CASSSAGQETQYF. The CDR3 DNA reads as TGTGCCAGCAGTTCCGCGGGACAAGAGACCCAGTACTTC. V is TRBV6-2 or TRBV6-3 and J is TRBJ2-5; tentative D call: TRBD2 (6 bases). V was shortened by 4 bases and J by 2 bases, with 8 bases between the two germline ends. CDR1 is MNHEY, CDR2 SVGEGT, per germline. The CDR3 is 13 amino acids.

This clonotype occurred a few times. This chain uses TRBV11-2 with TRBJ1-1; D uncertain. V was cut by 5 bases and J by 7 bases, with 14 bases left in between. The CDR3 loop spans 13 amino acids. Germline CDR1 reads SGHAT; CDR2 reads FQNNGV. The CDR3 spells CASSQGATGEAFF. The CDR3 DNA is TGTGCCAGCAGCCAAGGTGCTACCGGTGAAGCTTTCTTT.

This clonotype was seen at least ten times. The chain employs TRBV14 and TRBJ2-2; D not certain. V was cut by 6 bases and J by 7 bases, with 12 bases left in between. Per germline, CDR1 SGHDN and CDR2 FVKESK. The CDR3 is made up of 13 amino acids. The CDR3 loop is CASRPSLGGELFF. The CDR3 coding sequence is TGTGCCAGCAGACCTTCCTTGGGCGGGGAGCTGTTTTTT.